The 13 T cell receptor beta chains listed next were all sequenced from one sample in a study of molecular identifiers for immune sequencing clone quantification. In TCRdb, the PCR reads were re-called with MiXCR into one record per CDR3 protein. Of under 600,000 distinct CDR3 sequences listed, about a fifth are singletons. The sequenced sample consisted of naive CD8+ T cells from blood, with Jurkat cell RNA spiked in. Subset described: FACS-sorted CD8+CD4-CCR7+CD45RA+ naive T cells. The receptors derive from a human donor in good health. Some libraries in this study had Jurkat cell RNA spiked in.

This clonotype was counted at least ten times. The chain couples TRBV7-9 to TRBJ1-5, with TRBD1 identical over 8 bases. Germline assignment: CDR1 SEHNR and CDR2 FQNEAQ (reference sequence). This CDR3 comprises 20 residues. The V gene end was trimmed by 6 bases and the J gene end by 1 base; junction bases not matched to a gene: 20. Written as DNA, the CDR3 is TGTGCCAGCAGGTTAAATGGAAGTCATGGACAGGGAGGAAGCAATCAGCCCCAGCATTTT. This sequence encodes CASRLNGSHGQGGSNQPQHF.

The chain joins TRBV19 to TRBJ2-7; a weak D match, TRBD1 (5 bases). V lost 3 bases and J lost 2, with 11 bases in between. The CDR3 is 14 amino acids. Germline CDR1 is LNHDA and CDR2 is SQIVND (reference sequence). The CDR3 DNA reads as TGTGCCAGTAGTATCAACAGGTGGGCCTACGAGCAGTACTTC. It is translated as CASSINRWAYEQYF.

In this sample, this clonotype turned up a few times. Written as DNA, the CDR3 is TGTGCCAGCAGCTCTCTGGGGGGGGAATACGAGCAGTACTTC. Encoded protein: CASSSLGGEYEQYF. The V call is TRBV6-1, the J call TRBJ2-7; TRBD2 matches 7 bases. Germline loops: CDR1 MNHNS, CDR2 SASEGT. CDR3 length equals 14 residues. The ends lost 6 bases at V and 4 bases at J; junction bases unmatched: 9.

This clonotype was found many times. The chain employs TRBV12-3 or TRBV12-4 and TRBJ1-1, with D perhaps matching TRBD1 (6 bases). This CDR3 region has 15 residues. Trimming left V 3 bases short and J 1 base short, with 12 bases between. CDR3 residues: CASSLIGGANTEAFF. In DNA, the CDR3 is TGTGCCAGCAGTTTGATTGGGGGCGCGAACACTGAAGCTTTCTTT.

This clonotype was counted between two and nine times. CDR3 residues: CASSLSGQGPSYEQYF. The DNA of the CDR3 is TGTGCCAGCAGTTTATCGGGACAGGGGCCCAGCTACGAGCAGTACTTC. The chain recombines TRBV27 with TRBJ2-7, with 10 bases fitting TRBD1. CDR1 MNHEY and CDR2 SMNVEV come from the germline V gene (reference sequence). This CDR3 has 16 amino acids. V lost 0 bases and J lost 3; bases outside the gene matches: 5.

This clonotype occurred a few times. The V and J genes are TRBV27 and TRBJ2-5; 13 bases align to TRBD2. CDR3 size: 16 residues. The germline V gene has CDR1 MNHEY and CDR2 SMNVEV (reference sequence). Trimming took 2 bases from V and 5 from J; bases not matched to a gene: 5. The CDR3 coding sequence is TGTGCCAGCAGTTTACAACTAGCGGGGGGGGTCGAGACCCAGTACTTC. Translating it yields CASSLQLAGGVETQYF.

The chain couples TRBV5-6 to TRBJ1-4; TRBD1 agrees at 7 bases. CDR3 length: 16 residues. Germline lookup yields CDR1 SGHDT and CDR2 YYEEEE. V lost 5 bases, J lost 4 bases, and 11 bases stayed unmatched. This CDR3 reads CASRFSGTDYNEKLFF. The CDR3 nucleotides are TGTGCCAGCAGATTCTCCGGGACAGACTATAATGAAAAACTGTTTTTT.

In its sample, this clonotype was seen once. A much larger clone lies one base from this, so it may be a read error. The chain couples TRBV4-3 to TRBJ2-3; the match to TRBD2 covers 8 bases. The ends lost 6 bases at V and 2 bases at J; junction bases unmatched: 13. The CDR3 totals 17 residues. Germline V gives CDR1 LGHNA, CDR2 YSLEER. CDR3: CASSPSLLLAVTDTQYF. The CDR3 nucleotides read TGCGCCAGCAGTCCAAGTCTACTACTAGCGGTCACAGATACGCAGTATTTT.

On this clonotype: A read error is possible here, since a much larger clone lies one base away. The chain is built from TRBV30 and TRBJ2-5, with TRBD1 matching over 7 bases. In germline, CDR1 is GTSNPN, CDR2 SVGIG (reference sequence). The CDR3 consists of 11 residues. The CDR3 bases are TGTGCCTGGAGTGCAGCCGGGACAGCCATCTTC. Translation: CAWSAAGTAIF.

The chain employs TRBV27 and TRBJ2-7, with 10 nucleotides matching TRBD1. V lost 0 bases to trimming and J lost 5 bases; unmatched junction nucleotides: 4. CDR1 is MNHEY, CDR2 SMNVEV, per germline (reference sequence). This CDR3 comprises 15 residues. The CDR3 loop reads CASSLSRDRGHEQYF. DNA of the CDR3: TGTGCCAGCAGTTTATCGCGGGACAGGGGTCACGAGCAGTACTTC.

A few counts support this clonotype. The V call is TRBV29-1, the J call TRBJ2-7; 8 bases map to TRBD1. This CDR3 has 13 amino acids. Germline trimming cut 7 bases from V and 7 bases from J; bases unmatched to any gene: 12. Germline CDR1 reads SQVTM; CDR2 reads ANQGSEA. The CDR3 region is CSGLDRGVGEQYF. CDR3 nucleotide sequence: TGCAGCGGCCTCGACAGGGGTGTAGGGGAGCAGTACTTC.

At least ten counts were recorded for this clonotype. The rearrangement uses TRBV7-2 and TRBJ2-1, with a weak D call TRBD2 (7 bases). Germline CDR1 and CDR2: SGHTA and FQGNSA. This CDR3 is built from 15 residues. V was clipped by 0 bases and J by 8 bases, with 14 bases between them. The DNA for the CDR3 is TGTGCCAGCAGCTTAGCAGGGGGGACTATCGATGAGCAGTTCTTC. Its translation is CASSLAGGTIDEQFF.

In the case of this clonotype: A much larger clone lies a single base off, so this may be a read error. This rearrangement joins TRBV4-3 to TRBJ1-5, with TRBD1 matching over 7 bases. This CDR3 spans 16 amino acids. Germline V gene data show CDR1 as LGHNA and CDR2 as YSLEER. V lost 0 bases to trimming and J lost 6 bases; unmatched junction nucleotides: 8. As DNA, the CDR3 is TGCGCCAGCAGCCAAGAAATCGGACAGGCATCTCAGCCCCAGCATTTT. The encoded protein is CASSQEIGQASQPQHF.